Following are 10 T cell receptor beta chains from one sample sequenced in a study of CD8 T cells in Susac syndrome (dated by TCRdb to about 2019). Library construction relied on the immunoSEQ multiplex PCR assay. RNA was extracted using the RNeasy kit, and roughly 0.45 to 1 ug of the RNA was reverse transcribed with random hexamers. TCRdb reran the public reads through fastp at Q25 and MiXCR, keeping productive beta chains. Under each unique CDR3 protein, matching rows form one entry showing the most common genes and DNA. The sample contains some 260,000 distinct CDR3 sequences, 85% of them found a single time. Clones ranked in the top ten supply over 0.1% of the sample. Sequenced material: CD8+ T cells from PBMCs. These receptors originate from a human donor with multiple sclerosis.

The chain recombines TRBV3-1 with TRBJ2-7; 7 nucleotides line up with TRBD2. The CDR3 is 17 residues long. The V and J ends lost 4 bases and 2 bases, in that order; junction bases with no gene match: 14. Germline lookup yields CDR1 LGHDT and CDR2 YNNKEL (reference sequence). This chain's CDR3 is CASSPGGRRETPYEQYF. CDR3 coding DNA: TGTGCCAGCAGCCCCGGTGGGCGGCGGGAGACCCCCTACGAGCAGTACTTC.

The chain recombines TRBV12-3 or TRBV12-4 with TRBJ1-2; TRBD1 might be the D (5 bases). The length of the CDR3 is 13 residues. V was cut by 3 bases and J by 8 bases, with 13 bases left in between. The CDR3 DNA reads TGTGCCAGCAGTTTCGGGGCCCGCCTCGGCTACACCTTC. It is translated as CASSFGARLGYTF.

V usage is TRBV28 and J usage is TRBJ2-4; possibly TRBD2 for D (6 bases). Trimming stripped 3 bases from V and 0 bases from J, with 18 bases between. CDR3 size: 18 residues. The germline V gene has CDR1 MDHEN and CDR2 SYDVKM. The CDR3 bases are TGTGCCAGCAGTTTCGGCCGCCAGGGCGGGATAGCCAAAAACATTCAGTACTTC. As protein: CASSFGRQGGIAKNIQYF.

The chain has TRBV27 and TRBJ2-7, with a weak D call TRBD2 (6 bases). Trimming removed 8 bases from V and 0 bases from J, with 11 bases in between. This CDR3 contains 13 residues. Germline assignment: CDR1 MNHEY and CDR2 SMNVEV (reference sequence). The CDR3 sequence: CASAIGSSYEQYF. The CDR3 DNA reads TGTGCCAGCGCCATCGGGAGCTCCTACGAGCAGTACTTC.

The V gene is TRBV19, the J gene TRBJ2-1; 12 bases are a match to TRBD2. Trimming at V came to 5 bases and at J to 3 bases, leaving 8 bases not matched to a gene. The CDR3 sequence is 17 residues long. Germline-derived CDR1 and CDR2 are LNHDA and SQIVND (reference sequence). For the CDR3, the DNA is TGTGCCAGTAGTGCAGAACCTAGCGGGAGGGACTACAATGAGCAGTTCTTC. As protein: CASSAEPSGRDYNEQFF.

The chain couples TRBV28 to TRBJ2-7; tentative D call: TRBD1 (6 bases). The germline gives CDR1 MDHEN, CDR2 SYDVKM. CDR3 length: 14 residues. V lost 8 bases, J lost 4 bases, and 18 bases lay in between. The CDR3 loop is CASSLRGSLYEQYF. The DNA for the CDR3 is TGTGCCAGCTCTCTCAGGGGATCCCTATACGAGCAGTACTTC.

The V and J genes are TRBV3-1 and TRBJ2-5, with 8 bases identical to TRBD1. This CDR3 is 14 amino acids long. Germline lookup yields CDR1 LGHDT and CDR2 YNNKEL (reference sequence). J lost 5 bases, V lost 4 bases, and 6 bases had no gene match. CDR3 sequence reads: CASSPDRVEETQYF. CDR3 bases: TGTGCCAGCAGCCCGGACAGGGTAGAGGAGACCCAGTACTTC.

About this clonotype: Relative to the germline gene, one junction end is altered; a read error may explain this. The chain has TRBV13 and TRBJ2-2; TRBD2 agrees at 13 bases. The germline V gene encodes CDR1 PRHDT and CDR2 FYEKMQ (reference sequence). CDR3 length equals 16 residues. The CDR3 loop is CASSLGLAGDTGELFF. The CDR3 nucleotides read TGTGCCAGCAGTTTAGGACTAGCGGGGGACACCGGGGAGCTGTTTTTT.

The genes are TRBV12-3 or TRBV12-4 and TRBJ2-1; D call uncertain. The V end lost 8 bases, the J end lost 0 bases, and 20 bases lay between the germline ends. The CDR3 totals 17 residues. This CDR3 reads CASSTSRRWGSYNEQFF. The CDR3 coding sequence is TGTGCCAGCTCCACCTCTAGGCGGTGGGGCTCCTACAATGAGCAGTTCTTC.

The chain has TRBV6-4 and TRBJ1-1; the D gene is possibly TRBD1 (5 bases). The CDR3 extends over 12 amino acids. The V end was cut by 6 bases, the J end by 6 bases, with 11 bases between. Per germline, CDR1 MRHNA and CDR2 SNTAGT. This CDR3 reads CASRGGKAEAFF. The CDR3 DNA follows: TGTGCCAGCAGGGGGGGGAAAGCTGAAGCTTTCTTT.